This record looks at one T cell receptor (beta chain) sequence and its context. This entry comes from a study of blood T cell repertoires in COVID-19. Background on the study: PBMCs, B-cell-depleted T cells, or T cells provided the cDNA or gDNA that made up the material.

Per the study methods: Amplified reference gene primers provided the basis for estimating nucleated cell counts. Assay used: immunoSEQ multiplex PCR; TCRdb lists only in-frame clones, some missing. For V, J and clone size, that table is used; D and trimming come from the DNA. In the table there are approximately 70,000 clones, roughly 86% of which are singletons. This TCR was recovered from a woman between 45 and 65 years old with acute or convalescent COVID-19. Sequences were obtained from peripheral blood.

In DNA, the CDR3 is TGTGCCACCAGCCCTCGGGTCCGGGGGGATCAGCCCCAGCATTTT. This translates into CATSPRVRGDQPQHF. The chain combines TRBV15 with TRBJ1-5, with a weak D call TRBD1 (5 bases). CDR3 length: 15 residues. Trimming took off 5 bases at V and 5 bases at J, with 16 bases between the two ends. Germline V CDR1 and CDR2: LNHNV, YYDKDF (reference sequence).